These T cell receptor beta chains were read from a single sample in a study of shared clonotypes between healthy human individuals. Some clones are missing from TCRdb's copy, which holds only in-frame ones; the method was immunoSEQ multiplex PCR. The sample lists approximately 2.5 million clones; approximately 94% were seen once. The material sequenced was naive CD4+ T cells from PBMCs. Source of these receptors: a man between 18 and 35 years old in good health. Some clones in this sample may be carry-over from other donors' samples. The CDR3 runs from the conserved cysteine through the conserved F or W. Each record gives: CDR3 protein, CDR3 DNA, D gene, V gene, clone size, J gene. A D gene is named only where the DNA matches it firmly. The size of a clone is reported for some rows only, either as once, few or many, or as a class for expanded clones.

CDR3: CASSSYRTGRNTIYF
DNA: TGTGCCAGCAGCTCCTACAGGACAGGGAGAAACACCATATATTTT
D: TRBD1
V: TRBV7-2
size: -
J: TRBJ1-3

CDR3: CASSLWEGAMNTEAFF
DNA: TGTGCCAGCAGTTTGTGGGAGGGGGCGATGAACACTGAAGCTTTCTTT
D: TRBD1
V: TRBV28
size: -
J: TRBJ1-1

CDR3: CASKMAAETEAFF
DNA: TGTGCCAGCAAAATGGCAGCTGAGACTGAAGCTTTCTTT
D: -
V: TRBV2
size: few
J: TRBJ1-1

CDR3: CASSTRGGAAGELFF
DNA: TGTGCCAGCAGTACCCGTGGGGGGGCCGCCGGGGAGCTGTTTTTT
D: -
V: TRBV13
size: -
J: TRBJ2-2

CDR3: CASSPDRLEPQHF
DNA: TGTGCCAGCAGCCCTGACAGGTTGGAGCCCCAGCATTTT
D: -
V: TRBV7-3
size: -
J: TRBJ1-5

CDR3: CAISQSSRNTEAFF
DNA: TGTGCCATCAGTCAGTCTAGTAGGAACACTGAAGCTTTCTTT
D: -
V: TRBV10-3
size: -
J: TRBJ1-1

CDR3: CATGTGGYQPQHF
DNA: TGTGCCACCGGAACAGGGGGTTACCAGCCCCAGCATTTT
D: TRBD1
V: TRBV28
size: -
J: TRBJ1-5

CDR3: CASSLGGGYTF
DNA: TGTGCCAGCAGCTTAGGTGGCGGCTACACCTTC
D: -
V: TRBV7-6
size: few
J: TRBJ1-2

CDR3: CASSLAGLRTRGNEQFF
DNA: TGTGCCAGCAGCTTGGCGGGGCTTCGGACTAGGGGCAATGAGCAGTTCTTC
D: TRBD2
V: TRBV5-6
size: -
J: TRBJ2-1

CDR3: CASSLPAGATEAFF
DNA: TGTGCCAGCAGCTTGCCGGCAGGGGCCACTGAAGCTTTCTTT
D: -
V: TRBV5-8
size: once
J: TRBJ1-1

CDR3: CASRGQGGEQYF
DNA: TGTGCCAGCAGGGGGCAGGGGGGCGAGCAGTACTTC
D: -
V: TRBV11-2
size: -
J: TRBJ2-7

CDR3: CASSGWGQGAYEQYF
DNA: TGCGCCAGCAGCGGATGGGGACAGGGGGCATACGAGCAGTACTTC
D: TRBD1
V: TRBV5-1
size: -
J: TRBJ2-7

CDR3: CASSSISGSGYNEQFF
DNA: TGCGCCAGCAGCTCTATTAGCGGGAGTGGGTACAATGAGCAGTTCTTC
D: TRBD2
V: TRBV5-1
size: -
J: TRBJ2-1

CDR3: CAWSVLGRSEYF
DNA: TGTGCCTGGAGTGTACTAGGTAGATCGGAGTACTTC
D: -
V: TRBV30
size: -
J: TRBJ2-7

CDR3: CASVVPGIAGNTIYF
DNA: TGTGCCAGCGTAGTACCGGGGATTGCGGGAAACACCATATATTTT
D: -
V: TRBV28
size: once
J: TRBJ1-3

CDR3: CAWTTGLAGGVVGELFF
DNA: TGTGCCTGGACCACGGGACTAGCGGGAGGGGTTGTCGGGGAGCTGTTTTTT
D: TRBD2
V: TRBV30
size: once
J: TRBJ2-2

CDR3: CASSLYGGRGTDTQYF
DNA: TGTGCCAGCAGTTTATACGGCGGGAGGGGTACAGATACGCAGTATTTT
D: TRBD2
V: TRBV27
size: -
J: TRBJ2-3

CDR3: CASSFLAGTTYNEQFF
DNA: TGCGCCAGCAGCTTCCTGGCGGGCACCACATACAATGAGCAGTTCTTC
D: -
V: TRBV5-1
size: -
J: TRBJ2-1

CDR3: CASSFAGFNEKLFF
DNA: TGTGCCAGCAGTTTCGCAGGGTTTAATGAAAAACTGTTTTTT
D: -
V: TRBV6-5
size: -
J: TRBJ1-4

CDR3: CASSQRRPRIGSYNEQFF
DNA: TGTGCCAGCAGCCAGCGTAGACCCCGGATTGGCTCCTACAATGAGCAGTTCTTC
D: -
V: TRBV7-9
size: -
J: TRBJ2-1

CDR3: CASSFGTASYEQYF
DNA: TGTGCCAGCAGCTTCGGGACAGCCTCCTACGAGCAGTACTTC
D: TRBD1
V: TRBV11-2
size: -
J: TRBJ2-7

CDR3: CASSVGIQGYGVMAFF
DNA: TGTGCCAGCAGCGTTGGCATACAGGGGTACGGGGTGATGGCTTTCTTT
D: TRBD1
V: TRBV7-9
size: -
J: TRBJ1-1

CDR3: CASSLGGAGEREQFF
DNA: TGTGCCAGCAGCCTGGGGGGAGCGGGAGAGCGGGAGCAGTTCTTC
D: TRBD2
V: TRBV5-4
size: -
J: TRBJ2-1

CDR3: CASSSKRGGTDTQYF
DNA: TGTGCCAGCTCATCGAAAAGGGGAGGCACAGATACGCAGTATTTT
D: -
V: TRBV18
size: -
J: TRBJ2-3

CDR3: CSAMTLGGTEAFF
DNA: TGCAGCGCCATGACACTGGGAGGCACTGAAGCTTTCTTT
D: -
V: TRBV29-1
size: -
J: TRBJ1-1

CDR3: CASSTSGGTYEQYF
DNA: TGCGCCAGCAGCACCTCGGGGGGAACCTACGAGCAGTACTTC
D: TRBD2
V: TRBV5-1
size: once
J: TRBJ2-7

CDR3: CAISDGSTYEQYF
DNA: TGTGCCATCAGTGACGGCAGTACCTACGAGCAGTACTTC
D: -
V: TRBV10-3
size: -
J: TRBJ2-7

CDR3: CASSAVSGRYNEQFF
DNA: TGTGCCAGCAGTGCTGTTAGCGGGAGGTACAATGAGCAGTTCTTC
D: TRBD2
V: TRBV2
size: -
J: TRBJ2-1

CDR3: CASSRLAGGQETQYF
DNA: TGTGCCAGCAGCAGACTAGCGGGAGGGCAAGAGACCCAGTACTTC
D: TRBD2
V: TRBV2
size: -
J: TRBJ2-5

CDR3: CASSLAAGANQETQYF
DNA: TGCGCCAGCAGCTTGGCCGCAGGGGCTAATCAAGAGACCCAGTACTTC
D: -
V: TRBV5-1
size: -
J: TRBJ2-5

CDR3: CASSLMGAGSDEKLFF
DNA: TGTGCCAGCAGTTTGATGGGGGCAGGGTCGGATGAAAAACTGTTTTTT
D: -
V: TRBV28
size: -
J: TRBJ1-4

CDR3: CASSVRATNEKLFF
DNA: TGTGCCAGCAGCGTCAGAGCAACTAATGAAAAACTGTTTTTT
D: -
V: TRBV9
size: -
J: TRBJ1-4

CDR3: CASSWDRGYEQYF
DNA: TGTGCCAGCAGTTGGGACAGGGGCTACGAGCAGTACTTC
D: TRBD1
V: TRBV7-3
size: -
J: TRBJ2-7

CDR3: CASSPRAGGSYNEQFF
DNA: TGTGCCAGCAGCCCCCGAGCGGGAGGCTCCTACAATGAGCAGTTCTTC
D: TRBD2
V: TRBV5-4
size: -
J: TRBJ2-1

CDR3: CASSPITASSGNTIYF
DNA: TGTGCCAGCAGCCCCATAACAGCATCCTCTGGAAACACCATATATTTT
D: -
V: TRBV7-2
size: -
J: TRBJ1-3

CDR3: CASSTTDSPYGYTF
DNA: TGTGCCAGCAGCACGACAGATAGCCCCTATGGCTACACCTTC
D: -
V: TRBV11-2
size: -
J: TRBJ1-2

CDR3: CASTPFRGSNTGELFF
DNA: TGTGCCAGCACCCCGTTTCGGGGTTCGAACACCGGGGAGCTGTTTTTT
D: -
V: TRBV7-8
size: -
J: TRBJ2-2

CDR3: CASSRRLANYGYTF
DNA: TGTGCCAGTAGTAGGCGCCTAGCTAACTATGGCTACACCTTC
D: -
V: TRBV19
size: -
J: TRBJ1-2

CDR3: CASSGRDRGGAFF
DNA: TGCGCCAGCAGTGGCCGGGACAGGGGGGGAGCTTTCTTT
D: TRBD1
V: TRBV23-1
size: -
J: TRBJ1-1

CDR3: CASSRNNRYQETQYF
DNA: TGTGCCAGCAGCCGTAACAACAGGTACCAAGAGACCCAGTACTTC
D: -
V: TRBV4-2
size: -
J: TRBJ2-5

CDR3: CASSEGPGTGDNEQFF
DNA: TGTGCCAGCAGTGAAGGGCCCGGGACAGGGGACAATGAGCAGTTCTTC
D: TRBD1
V: TRBV6-1
size: -
J: TRBJ2-1